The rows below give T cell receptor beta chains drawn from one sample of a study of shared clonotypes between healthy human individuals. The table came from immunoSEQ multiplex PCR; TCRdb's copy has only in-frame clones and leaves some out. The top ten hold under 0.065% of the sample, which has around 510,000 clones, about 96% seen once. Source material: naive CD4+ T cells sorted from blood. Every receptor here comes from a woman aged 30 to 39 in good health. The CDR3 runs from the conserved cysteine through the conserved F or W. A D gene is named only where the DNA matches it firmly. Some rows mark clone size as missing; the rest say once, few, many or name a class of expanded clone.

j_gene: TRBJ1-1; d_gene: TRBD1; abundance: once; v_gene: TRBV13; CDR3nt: TGTGCCAGCAGCCCGGGACAGGGGAACACTGAAGCTTTCTTT; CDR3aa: CASSPGQGNTEAFF
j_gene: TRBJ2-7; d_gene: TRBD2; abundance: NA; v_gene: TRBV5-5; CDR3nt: TGTGCCAGCAGCACCTCCTCGGGAGGTTACGAGCAGTACTTC; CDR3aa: CASSTSSGGYEQYF
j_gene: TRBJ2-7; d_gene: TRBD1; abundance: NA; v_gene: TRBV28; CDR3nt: TGTGCCAGCAGACGACAGGGCTACGAGCAGTACTTC; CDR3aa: CASRRQGYEQYF
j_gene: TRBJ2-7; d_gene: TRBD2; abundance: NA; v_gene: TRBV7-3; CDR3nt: TGTGCCAGCAGCTTGACACCAACTAGCGGGAACGGTGGCGAGCAGTACTTC; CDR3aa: CASSLTPTSGNGGEQYF
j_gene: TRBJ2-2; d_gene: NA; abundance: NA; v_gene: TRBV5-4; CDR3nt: TGTGCCAGCAGCTTAGGTGTGGATACCTCCGGGGAGCTGTTTTTT; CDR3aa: CASSLGVDTSGELFF
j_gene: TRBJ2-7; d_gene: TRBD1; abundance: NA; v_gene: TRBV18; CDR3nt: TGTGCCAGCTCACCAGGGACAGGTTCCTACGAGCAGTACTTC; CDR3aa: CASSPGTGSYEQYF
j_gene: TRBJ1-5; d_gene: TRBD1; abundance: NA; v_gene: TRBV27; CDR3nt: TGTGCCAGCAACCCGTTTGGGACAGGCTGGGGGGGCAATCAGCCCCAGCATTTT; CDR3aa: CASNPFGTGWGGNQPQHF
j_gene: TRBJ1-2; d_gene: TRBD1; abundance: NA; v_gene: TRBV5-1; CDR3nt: TGCGCCAGCAGCTTATTTGACAGGGTGAACGGCTACACCTTC; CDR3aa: CASSLFDRVNGYTF
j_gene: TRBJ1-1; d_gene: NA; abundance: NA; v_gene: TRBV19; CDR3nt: TGTGCCAGTAGTACCGACCGAAACACTGAAGCTTTCTTT; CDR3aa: CASSTDRNTEAFF
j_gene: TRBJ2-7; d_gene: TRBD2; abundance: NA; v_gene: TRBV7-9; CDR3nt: TGTGCCAGCAGCGCCGTCGCTAGCGGGAGCCAATTTTCCTACGAGCAGTACTTC; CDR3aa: CASSAVASGSQFSYEQYF
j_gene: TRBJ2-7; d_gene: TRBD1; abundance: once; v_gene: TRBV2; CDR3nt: TGTGCCAGCAGGATGGACAGGACCGGAATTGGGGAGCAGTACTTC; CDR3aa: CASRMDRTGIGEQYF
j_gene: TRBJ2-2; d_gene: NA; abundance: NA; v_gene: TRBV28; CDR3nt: TGTGCCAGCTGGGATTTCCTCGGGGAGCTGTTTTTT; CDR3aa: CASWDFLGELFF
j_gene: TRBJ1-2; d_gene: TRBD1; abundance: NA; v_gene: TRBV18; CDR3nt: TGTGCCAGCTCACCCGGACAGGGCTATGACGGCTACACCTTC; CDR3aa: CASSPGQGYDGYTF